These 16 T cell receptor beta chains were all obtained from the same sample, sequenced in a study of cytomegalovirus exposure and HLA in healthy donors. The PCR used 60 Vbeta and 13 Jbeta primers. The assay was immunoSEQ multiplex PCR, and TCRdb's table has in-frame clones only and misses some. The sample contains around 150,000 clones, roughly 9.4% of which appear only once. The sample taken for sequencing was PBMCs. The receptors shown here come from a male donor in good health and CMV-seronegative.

This clone was counted only a few times. V gene TRBV27 combines with J gene TRBJ2-5, with D possibly TRBD1 on 5 matching bases. The better agreement between TRBJ2-7 and the DNA end casts doubt on the J call. The CDR3 has 16 amino acids. The germline gives CDR1 MNHEY, CDR2 SMNVEV (reference sequence). CDR3 coding DNA: TGTGCCAGCAGTTCTGCATGGGGCAGTACCTCCTACGAGCAGTACTTC. Residues: CASSSAWGSTSYEQYF.

The rearrangement joins TRBV21-1 to TRBJ2-7; the table's TRBD1 call for D was not verified on the DNA. TRBV21-1 constitutes a pseudogene. The CDR3 is 15 residues long. The CDR3 reads CASSKEAGVCNEQYF. The CDR3 DNA sequence: TGTGCCAGCAGCAAAGAAGCAGGGGTGTGTAACGAGCAGTACTTC.

This clone occurred a few times. This chain links TRBV11-2 with TRBJ2-7; D unclear. The germline gives CDR1 SGHAT, CDR2 FQNNGV. Deletions cut 2 bases from V and 1 base from J, with 3 bases between. CDR3 length: 12 amino acids. The CDR3 here is CASSLPSYEQYF. CDR3 coding DNA: TGTGCCAGCAGCTTACCTTCCTACGAGCAGTACTTC.

This clone was seen a handful of times. V is TRBV5-6 and J is TRBJ1-2; unclear D gene. Trimming stripped 2 bases from V and 3 bases from J, with 14 bases between. CDR1 and CDR2 from the germline V gene are SGHDT and YYEEEE. The CDR3 is made up of 15 amino acids. CDR3 sequence (DNA): TGTGCCAGCAGCTTTGTTCTGGCCACGTACTATGGCTACACCTTC. It translates to CASSFVLATYYGYTF. Combining the CDR3 with reference TRBV5-6 and TRBJ1-2 gives the whole variable domain DAGVTQSPTHLIKTRGQQVTLRCSPKSGHDTVSWYQQALGQGPQFIFQYYEEEERQRGNFPDRFSGHQFPNYSSELNVNALLLGDSALYLCASSFVLATYYGYTFGSGTRLTVV.

This clone appeared a few times. The rearrangement links TRBV29-1 to TRBJ1-5, with D perhaps TRBD1 (6 bases). Germline V gene lookup returns CDR1 SQVTM and CDR2 ANQGSEA. The CDR3 contains 13 residues. The ends were cut back, 3 bases at V and 11 bases at J, with 17 bases in the middle. The DNA of the CDR3 is TGCAGCGTTGAGGACAGCATCTACGGGTCCCAGCATTTT. Translating it yields CSVEDSIYGSQHF.

The chain recombines TRBV4-1 with TRBJ1-1; weak D call: TRBD1 (6 bases). Deletions cut 1 base from V and 2 bases from J, with 14 bases between. The germline V gene encodes CDR1 MGHRA and CDR2 YSYEKL. The CDR3 consists of 16 residues. The CDR3 bases are TGCGCCAGCAGCCAAGGCCGGGACACCTTTAACACTGAAGCTTTCTTT. Translation: CASSQGRDTFNTEAFF.

This clone came up a few times. The V and J genes are TRBV28 and TRBJ1-1; D uncertain. V was shortened by 3 bases and J by 1 base, with 9 bases between the two germline ends. The CDR3 contains 14 residues. Looked up from germline, CDR1 is MDHEN and CDR2 is SYDVKM. The CDR3 sequence is CASSFEGGNTEAFF. The CDR3, as DNA: TGTGCCAGCAGTTTCGAGGGAGGGAACACTGAAGCTTTCTTT. Filled out from reference TRBV28 and TRBJ1-1, the complete variable domain reads DVKVTQSSRYLVKRTGEKVFLECVQDMDHENMFWYRQDPGLGLRLIYFSYDVKMKEKGDIPEGYSVSREKKERFSLILESASTNQTSMYLCASSFEGGNTEAFFGQGTRLTVV.

This chain links TRBV7-9 with TRBJ1-2, with a weak D call TRBD1 (6 bases). CDR1 is SEHNR, CDR2 FQNEAQ, per germline (reference sequence). V was cut by 6 bases and J by 5 bases, with 16 bases left in between. The CDR3 loop spans 14 amino acids. The CDR3 sequence is CASSSTGSSYGYTF. The DNA of the CDR3 is TGTGCCAGCAGTTCCACAGGGAGTTCGTATGGCTACACCTTC.

This clone was detected only a few times. CDR3 region: CASSLLNTGELFF. The CDR3 nucleotides are TGTGCCAGCAGCCTCTTGAACACCGGGGAGCTGTTTTTT. The chain joins TRBV7-3 to TRBJ2-2, with D uncertain. The CDR3 spans 13 residues. The V and J ends lost 5 bases and 1 base respectively, with 5 bases between them. Germline V gene lookup returns CDR1 SGHTA and CDR2 FQGTGA.

This clone was counted a few times. The CDR3 DNA sequence: TGTGCCAGCAGCTTAGCCAGACAGGGTTTCGGGTCTGGAAACACCATATATTTT. This translates into CASSLARQGFGSGNTIYF. V is TRBV7-9 and J is TRBJ1-3; 7 nucleotides match TRBD1. V lost 0 bases to trimming and J lost 1 base; unmatched junction nucleotides: 9. There are 18 residues in the CDR3. Germline V gene lookup returns CDR1 SEHNR and CDR2 FQNEAQ (reference sequence). Drawing the rest from reference TRBV7-9 and TRBJ1-3, the complete variable domain is DTGVSQNPRHKITKRGQNVTFRCDPISEHNRLYWYRQTLGQGPEFLTYFQNEAQLEKSRLLSDRFSAERPKGSFSTLEIQRTEQGDSAMYLCASSLARQGFGSGNTIYFGEGSWLTVV.

This clone has a handful of counts. This chain joins TRBV27 and TRBJ1-2; no definite D call. From germline, CDR1 is MNHEY and CDR2 SMNVEV (reference sequence). Trimming took off 0 bases at V and 7 bases at J, with 9 bases between the two ends. This CDR3 is 13 amino acids long. The CDR3 loop is CASSLSPHGGYTF. CDR3 nucleotide sequence: TGTGCCAGCAGTTTATCTCCACATGGTGGCTACACCTTC.

This clone turned up a few times. The CDR3 DNA reads TGCGCCAGCAGCCAAGAGTACAGGGCGATCTCCTACGAGCAGTACTTC. Translated, it gives CASSQEYRAISYEQYF. The V and J genes are TRBV4-3 and TRBJ2-7, with TRBD1 as a possible D gene (6 bases). V lost 0 bases and J 0 bases, leaving 12 bases between the germline ends. The CDR3 spans 16 residues. In germline, CDR1 is LGHNA, CDR2 YSLEER.

This clone was seen more than once but under ten times. The chain is built from TRBV11-2 and TRBJ2-7, with D maybe TRBD1 (5 bases). This CDR3 region has 15 residues. Germline V gene lookup returns CDR1 SGHAT and CDR2 FQNNGV. Trimming stripped 5 bases from V and 5 bases from J, with 19 bases between. In DNA, the CDR3 is TGTGCCAGCAGCCATACAGGAGAGGTAGGAGACGAGCAGTACTTC. It translates to CASSHTGEVGDEQYF.

There are a few counts of this clone. The junction shows a germline mismatch at one end, possibly a read error. The chain's CDR3 is CAWSVPGSTDTQYF. In DNA, the CDR3 is TGTGCCTGGAGTGTACCCGGGAGCACGGATACGCAGTATTTT. The chain is built from TRBV30 and TRBJ2-3, with D perhaps TRBD2 (6 bases). The germline V gene has CDR1 GTSNPN and CDR2 SVGIG (reference sequence). This CDR3 comprises 14 residues.

The chain uses TRBV28 and TRBJ2-5; D may be TRBD1 (5 bases). The J call could be wrong; TRBJ2-7 is a better fit for the DNA end. Germline V gene data show CDR1 as MDHEN and CDR2 as SYDVKM. The CDR3 loop spans 13 amino acids. The CDR3 nucleotides read TGTGCCAGCGAACACAGACAGTCCTACGAGCAGTACTTC. The encoded protein is CASEHRQSYEQYF.

The chain uses TRBV5-6 and TRBJ1-1, with 9 bases fitting TRBD1. Germline V gene data show CDR1 as SGHDT and CDR2 as YYEEEE. J was trimmed by 5 bases and V by 3 bases; bases with no gene match: 14. The CDR3 length is 17 residues. The CDR3 nucleotides read TGTGCCAGCAGCTCGGAACAGGGGGCCTTCGGGGTGACTGAAGCTTTCTTT. This sequence encodes CASSSEQGAFGVTEAFF.